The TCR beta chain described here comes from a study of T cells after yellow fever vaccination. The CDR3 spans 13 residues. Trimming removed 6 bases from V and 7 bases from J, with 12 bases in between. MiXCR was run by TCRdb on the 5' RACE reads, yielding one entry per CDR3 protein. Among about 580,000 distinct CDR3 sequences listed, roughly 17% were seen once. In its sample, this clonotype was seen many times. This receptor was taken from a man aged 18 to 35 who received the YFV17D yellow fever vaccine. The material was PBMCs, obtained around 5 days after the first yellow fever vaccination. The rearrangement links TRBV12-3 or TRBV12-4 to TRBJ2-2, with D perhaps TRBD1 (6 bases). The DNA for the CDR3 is TGTGCCAGCAGGCGTACAGGGTACGGGGAGCTGTTTTTT. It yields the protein CASRRTGYGELFF.